This passage covers 3 T cell receptor beta chains from one sample sequenced in a study of control samples from healthy donors and cancer patients. Repertoires were generated with immunoSEQ multiplex PCR, while TCRdb's copy carries only in-frame clones and drops some. The sample has roughly 370,000 clones, 75% to 95% seen once; the top ten hold approximately 6.3%. Sequenced material: PBMCs. Receptors originate from a man aged 35 to 55 with head and neck cancer.

V gene TRBV19 combines with J gene TRBJ1-2, with 8 bases fitting TRBD1. Germline loops: CDR1 LNHDA, CDR2 SQIVND (reference sequence). The ends lost 1 base at V and 7 bases at J; junction bases unmatched: 5. The CDR3 runs 14 residues. CDR3 protein: CASSIGTGYSGYTF. DNA for the CDR3: TGTGCCAGTAGTATAGGGACAGGGTATTCTGGCTACACCTTC.

V usage is TRBV4-1 and J usage is TRBJ1-6; no clear D. The V gene's germline CDR1 is MGHRA and CDR2 YSYEKL. V was shortened by 0 bases and J by 8 bases, with 5 bases between the two germline ends. The CDR3 is 13 amino acids. CDR3 protein: CASSQDMDSPLHF. The CDR3, as DNA: TGCGCCAGCAGCCAAGACATGGATTCACCCCTCCACTTT.

This sequence joins TRBV11-2 and TRBJ2-2; D may be TRBD1 or TRBD2 (6 bases each). Looked up from germline, CDR1 is SGHAT and CDR2 is FQNNGV. Trimming left V 5 bases short and J 4 bases short, with 20 bases between. This CDR3 contains 17 residues. CDR3 region: CASSQMNRGRGTGELFF. CDR3 nucleotide sequence: TGTGCCAGCAGCCAGATGAATCGGGGGCGCGGCACCGGGGAGCTGTTTTTT.